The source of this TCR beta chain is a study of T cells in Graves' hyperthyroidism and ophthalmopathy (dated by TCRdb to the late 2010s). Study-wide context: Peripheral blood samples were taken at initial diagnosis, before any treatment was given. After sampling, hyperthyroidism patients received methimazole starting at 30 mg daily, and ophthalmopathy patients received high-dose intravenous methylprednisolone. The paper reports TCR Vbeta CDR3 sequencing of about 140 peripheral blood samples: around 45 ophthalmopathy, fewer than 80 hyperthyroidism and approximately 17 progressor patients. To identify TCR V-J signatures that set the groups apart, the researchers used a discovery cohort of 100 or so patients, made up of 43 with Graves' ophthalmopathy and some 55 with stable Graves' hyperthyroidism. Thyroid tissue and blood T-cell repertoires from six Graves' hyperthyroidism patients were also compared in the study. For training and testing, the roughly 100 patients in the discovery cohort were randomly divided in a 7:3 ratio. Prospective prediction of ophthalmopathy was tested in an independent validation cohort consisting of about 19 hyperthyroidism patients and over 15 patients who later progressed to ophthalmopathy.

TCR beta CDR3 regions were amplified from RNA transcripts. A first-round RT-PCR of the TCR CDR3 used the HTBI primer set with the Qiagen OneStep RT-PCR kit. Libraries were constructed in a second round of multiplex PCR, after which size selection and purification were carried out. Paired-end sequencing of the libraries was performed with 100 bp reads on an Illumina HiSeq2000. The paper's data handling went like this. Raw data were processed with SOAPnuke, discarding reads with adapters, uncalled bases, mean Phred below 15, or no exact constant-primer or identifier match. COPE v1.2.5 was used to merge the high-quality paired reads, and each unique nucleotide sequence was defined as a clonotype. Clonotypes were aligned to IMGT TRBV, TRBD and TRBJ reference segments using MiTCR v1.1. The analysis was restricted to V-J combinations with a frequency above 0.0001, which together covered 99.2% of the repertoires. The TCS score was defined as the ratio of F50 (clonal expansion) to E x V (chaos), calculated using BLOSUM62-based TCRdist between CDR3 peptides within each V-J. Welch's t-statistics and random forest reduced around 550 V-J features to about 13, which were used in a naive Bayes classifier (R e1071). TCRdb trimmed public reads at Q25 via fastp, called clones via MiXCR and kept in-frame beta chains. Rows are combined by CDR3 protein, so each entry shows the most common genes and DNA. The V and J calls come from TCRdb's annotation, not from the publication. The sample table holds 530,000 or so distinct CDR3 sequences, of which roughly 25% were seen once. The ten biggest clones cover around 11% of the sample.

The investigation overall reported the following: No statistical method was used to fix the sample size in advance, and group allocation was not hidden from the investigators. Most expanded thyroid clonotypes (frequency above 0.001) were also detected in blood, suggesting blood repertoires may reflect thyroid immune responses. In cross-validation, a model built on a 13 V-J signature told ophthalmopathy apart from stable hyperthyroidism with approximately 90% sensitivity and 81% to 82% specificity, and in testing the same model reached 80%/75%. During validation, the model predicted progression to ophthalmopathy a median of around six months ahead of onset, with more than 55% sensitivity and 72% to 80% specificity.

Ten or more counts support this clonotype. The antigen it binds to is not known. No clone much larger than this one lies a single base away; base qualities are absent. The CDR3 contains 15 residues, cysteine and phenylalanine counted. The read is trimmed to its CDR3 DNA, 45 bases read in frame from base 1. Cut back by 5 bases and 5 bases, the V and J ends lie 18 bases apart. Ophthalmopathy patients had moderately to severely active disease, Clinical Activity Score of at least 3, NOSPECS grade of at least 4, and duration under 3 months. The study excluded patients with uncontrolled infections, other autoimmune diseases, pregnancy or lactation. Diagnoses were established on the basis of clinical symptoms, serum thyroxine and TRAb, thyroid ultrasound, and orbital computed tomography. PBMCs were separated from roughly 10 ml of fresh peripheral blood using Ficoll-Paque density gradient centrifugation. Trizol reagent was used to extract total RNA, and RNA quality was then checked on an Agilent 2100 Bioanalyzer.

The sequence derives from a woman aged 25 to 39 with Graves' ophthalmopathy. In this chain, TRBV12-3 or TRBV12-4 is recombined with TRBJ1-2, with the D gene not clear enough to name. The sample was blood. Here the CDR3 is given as CASSLLTQGMYGYTF. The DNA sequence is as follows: TGTGCCAGCAGTCTTCTGACGCAAGGGATGTATGGCTACACCTTC.